This T cell receptor beta chain was retrieved from a study of blood T cell repertoires in COVID-19. The recovered donors of Cohort 3 showed two negative PCRs, clearance, or symptom resolution. Original handling: Nucleated cell counts were estimated from reference gene primer amplification. The repertoire was sequenced with immunoSEQ multiplex PCR; TCRdb's copy has only in-frame clones and lacks some. From that table come the V and J calls and clone size; the DNA was used to work out D and trimming. Here the sample spans hundreds of thousands of clones, nearly 90% being singletons. The germline V gene encodes CDR1 PRHDT and CDR2 FYEKMQ (reference sequence). V dropped 4 bases and J dropped 2 bases, with 11 bases sitting between them. The CDR3 has 14 residues.

The sequencing sample was made of PBMCs or T cells enriched from blood (not recorded which). The chain is built from TRBV13 and TRBJ1-2; possible D gene TRBD1, 6 bases. The receptor was isolated from a woman in her twenties or thirties who had recovered from COVID-19. The CDR3 DNA reads TGTGCCAGCAGCTCCAATGACAGGAACTATGGCTACACCTTC. Residues: CASSSNDRNYGYTF.